This T cell receptor beta chain emerged from a study of T cells after posttransplantation cyclophosphamide. Using immunoSEQ multiplex PCR, the repertoire was profiled, and TCRdb retains in-frame clones only, with some absent. The sample is made up of some 40,000 clones, none counted only once. Findings and caveats of the study: Blood and skin or GI T cell repertoires showed limited TRB overlap.

This clone was recorded at least ten times. What it binds is unknown. CDR3 length: 14 amino acids. V lost 8 bases, J lost 7 bases, and 18 bases lay in between. CDR1 and CDR2 from the germline V gene are SGHAT and FQNNGV. The source material was PBMCs. This receptor was obtained from a woman aged 45-65 years in good health and a related stem cell transplant donor. The rearrangement uses TRBV11-2 and TRBJ2-1; the D gene is possibly TRBD2 (6 bases). CDR3 sequence (DNA): TGTGCCAGCCGGGGACTTGACCGACTTAATGAGCAGTTCTTC. Protein: CASRGLDRLNEQFF.